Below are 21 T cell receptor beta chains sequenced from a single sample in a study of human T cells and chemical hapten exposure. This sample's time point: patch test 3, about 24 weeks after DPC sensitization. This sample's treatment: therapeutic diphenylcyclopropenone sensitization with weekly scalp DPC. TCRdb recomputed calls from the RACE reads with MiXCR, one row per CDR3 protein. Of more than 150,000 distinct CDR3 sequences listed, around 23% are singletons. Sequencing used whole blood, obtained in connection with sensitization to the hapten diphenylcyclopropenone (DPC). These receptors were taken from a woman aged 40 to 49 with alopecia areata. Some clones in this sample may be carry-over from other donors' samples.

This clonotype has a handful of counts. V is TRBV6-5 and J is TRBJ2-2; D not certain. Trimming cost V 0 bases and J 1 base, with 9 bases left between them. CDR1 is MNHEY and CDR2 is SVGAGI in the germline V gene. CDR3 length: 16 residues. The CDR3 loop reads CASSYSLNRNTGELFF. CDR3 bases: TGTGCCAGCAGTTACTCGCTAAACAGGAACACCGGGGAGCTGTTTTTT.

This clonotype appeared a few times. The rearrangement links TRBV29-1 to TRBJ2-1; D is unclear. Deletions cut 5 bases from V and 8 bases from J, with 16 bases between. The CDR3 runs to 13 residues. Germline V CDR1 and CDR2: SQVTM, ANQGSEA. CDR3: CSVPSRTFDEQFF. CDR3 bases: TGCAGCGTTCCGTCTAGGACCTTTGATGAGCAGTTCTTC.

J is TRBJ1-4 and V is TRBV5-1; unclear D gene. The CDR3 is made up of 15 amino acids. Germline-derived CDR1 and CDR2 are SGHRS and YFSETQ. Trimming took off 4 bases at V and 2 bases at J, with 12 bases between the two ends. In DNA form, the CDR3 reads TGCGCCAGCAGCCCCTTGGACCCCACTAATGAAAAACTGTTTTTT. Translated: CASSPLDPTNEKLFF.

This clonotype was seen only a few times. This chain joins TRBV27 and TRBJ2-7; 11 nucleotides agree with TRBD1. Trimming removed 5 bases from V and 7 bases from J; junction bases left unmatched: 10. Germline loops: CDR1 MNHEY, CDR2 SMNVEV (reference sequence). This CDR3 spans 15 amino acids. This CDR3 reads CASSLLGTGGREQYF. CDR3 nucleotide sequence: TGTGCCAGCAGTCTACTAGGGACAGGGGGTCGGGAGCAGTACTTC.

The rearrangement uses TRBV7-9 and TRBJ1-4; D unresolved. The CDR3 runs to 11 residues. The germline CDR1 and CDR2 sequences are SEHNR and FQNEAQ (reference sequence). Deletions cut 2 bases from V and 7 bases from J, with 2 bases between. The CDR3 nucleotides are TGTGCCAGCAGCTTAAGTGAAAAACTGTTTTTT. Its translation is CASSLSEKLFF.

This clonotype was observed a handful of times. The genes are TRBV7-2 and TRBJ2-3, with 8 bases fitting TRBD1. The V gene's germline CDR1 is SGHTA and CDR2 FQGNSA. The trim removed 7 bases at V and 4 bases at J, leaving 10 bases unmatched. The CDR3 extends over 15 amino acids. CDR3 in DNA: TGTGCCAGCATCACGGACAGGGCTCTCCCAGATACGCAGTATTTT. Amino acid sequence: CASITDRALPDTQYF. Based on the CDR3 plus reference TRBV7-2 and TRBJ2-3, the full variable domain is GAGVSQSPSNKVTEKGKDVELRCDPISGHTALYWYRQSLGQGLEFLIYFQGNSAPDKSGLPSDRFSAERTGGSVSTLTIQRTQQEDSAVYLCASITDRALPDTQYFGPGTRLTVL.

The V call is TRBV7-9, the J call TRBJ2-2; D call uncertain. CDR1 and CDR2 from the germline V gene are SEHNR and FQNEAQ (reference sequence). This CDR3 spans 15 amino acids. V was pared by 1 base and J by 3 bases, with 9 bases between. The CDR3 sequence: CASSLGGPDTGELFF. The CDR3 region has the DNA TGTGCCAGCAGCTTAGGAGGTCCCGACACCGGGGAGCTGTTTTTT.

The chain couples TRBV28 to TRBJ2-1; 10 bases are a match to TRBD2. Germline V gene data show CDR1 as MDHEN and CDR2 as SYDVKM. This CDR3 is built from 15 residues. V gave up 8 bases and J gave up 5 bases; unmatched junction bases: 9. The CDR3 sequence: CASGRRTSGNNEQFF. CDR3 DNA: TGTGCCAGCGGGAGACGGACTAGCGGAAACAATGAGCAGTTCTTC.

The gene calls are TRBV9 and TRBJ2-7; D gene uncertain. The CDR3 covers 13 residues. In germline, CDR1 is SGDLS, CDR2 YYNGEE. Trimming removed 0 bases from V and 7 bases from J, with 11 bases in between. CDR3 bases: TGTGCCAGCAGCGTAGGTGTTACCCCGGAGCAGTACTTC. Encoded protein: CASSVGVTPEQYF.

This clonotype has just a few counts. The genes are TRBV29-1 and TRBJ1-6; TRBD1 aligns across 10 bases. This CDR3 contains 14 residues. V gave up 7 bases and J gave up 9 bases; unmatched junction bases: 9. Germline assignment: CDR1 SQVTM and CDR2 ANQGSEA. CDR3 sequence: CSAKSGQGSSPLHF. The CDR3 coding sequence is TGCAGCGCAAAGTCGGGACAGGGGAGTTCACCCCTCCACTTT.

CDR3 bases: TGCAGCGTCGGACTAGCGGGAGTCAGGAATGAGCAGTTCTTC. Protein: CSVGLAGVRNEQFF. V usage is TRBV29-1 and J usage is TRBJ2-1; 13 positions agree with TRBD2. V gave up 6 bases and J gave up 7 bases; unmatched junction bases: 6. In germline, CDR1 is SQVTM, CDR2 ANQGSEA. The CDR3 totals 14 residues.

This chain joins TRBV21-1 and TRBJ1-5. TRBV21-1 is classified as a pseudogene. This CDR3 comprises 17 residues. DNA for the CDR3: TGTGCCAGCAGCAAAGCGCGAACAGTCCCTAGCAATCAGCCCCAGCATTTT. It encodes CASSKARTVPSNQPQHF.

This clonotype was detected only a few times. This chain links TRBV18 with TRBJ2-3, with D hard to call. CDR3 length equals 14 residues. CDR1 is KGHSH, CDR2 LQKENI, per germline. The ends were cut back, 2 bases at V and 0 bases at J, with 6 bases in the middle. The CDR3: CASSPNPSTDTQYF. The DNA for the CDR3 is TGTGCCAGCTCACCAAACCCTAGCACAGATACGCAGTATTTT.

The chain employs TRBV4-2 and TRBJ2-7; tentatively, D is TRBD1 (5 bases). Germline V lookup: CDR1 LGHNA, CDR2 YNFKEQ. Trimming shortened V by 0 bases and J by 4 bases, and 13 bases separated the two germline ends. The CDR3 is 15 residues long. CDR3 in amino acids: CASSQEPGLGYEQYF. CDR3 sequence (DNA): TGTGCCAGCAGCCAAGAGCCAGGGCTTGGGTACGAGCAGTACTTC.

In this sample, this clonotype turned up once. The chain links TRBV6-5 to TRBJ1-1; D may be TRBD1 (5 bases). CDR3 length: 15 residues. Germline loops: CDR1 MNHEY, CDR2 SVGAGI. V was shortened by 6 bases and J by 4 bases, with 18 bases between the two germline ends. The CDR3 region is CASRSLGGIGTEAFF. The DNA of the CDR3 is TGTGCCAGCAGGAGCCTCGGGGGTATCGGCACTGAAGCTTTCTTT.

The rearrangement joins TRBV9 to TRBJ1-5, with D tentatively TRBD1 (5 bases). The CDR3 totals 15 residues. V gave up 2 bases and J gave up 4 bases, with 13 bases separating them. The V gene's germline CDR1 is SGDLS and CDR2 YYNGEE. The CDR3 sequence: CASSVGETTNQPQHF. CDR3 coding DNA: TGTGCCAGCAGCGTGGGGGAGACCACTAATCAGCCCCAGCATTTT.

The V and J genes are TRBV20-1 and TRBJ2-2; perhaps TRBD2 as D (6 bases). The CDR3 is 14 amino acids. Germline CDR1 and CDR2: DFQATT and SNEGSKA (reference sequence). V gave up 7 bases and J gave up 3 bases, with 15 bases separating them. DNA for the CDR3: TGCAGTGTAGGACCGGGAGCTCACACCGGGGAGCTGTTTTTT. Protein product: CSVGPGAHTGELFF.

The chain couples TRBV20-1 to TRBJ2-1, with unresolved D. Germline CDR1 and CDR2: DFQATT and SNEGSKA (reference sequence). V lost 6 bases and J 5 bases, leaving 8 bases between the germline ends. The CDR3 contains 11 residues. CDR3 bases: TGCAGTGCCAACCGGAACAATGAGCAGTTCTTC. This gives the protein CSANRNNEQFF.

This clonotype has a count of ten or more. The CDR3 DNA follows: TGTGCCAGCAGCTTAGTTATAGGGGGCTCAGATACGCAGTATTTT. This encodes CASSLVIGGSDTQYF. The chain links TRBV7-9 to TRBJ2-3; 7 bases fit TRBD1. This CDR3 is built from 15 residues. Germline V gene sequence: CDR1 SEHNR, CDR2 FQNEAQ (reference sequence). Trimming took 1 base from V and 4 from J; bases not matched to a gene: 5.

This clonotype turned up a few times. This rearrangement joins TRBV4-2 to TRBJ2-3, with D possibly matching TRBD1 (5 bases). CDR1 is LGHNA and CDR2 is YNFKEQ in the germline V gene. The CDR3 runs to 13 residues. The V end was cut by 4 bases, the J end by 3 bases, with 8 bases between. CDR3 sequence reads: CASSPAGTDTQYF. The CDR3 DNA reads TGTGCCAGCAGCCCAGCAGGGACAGATACGCAGTATTTT.

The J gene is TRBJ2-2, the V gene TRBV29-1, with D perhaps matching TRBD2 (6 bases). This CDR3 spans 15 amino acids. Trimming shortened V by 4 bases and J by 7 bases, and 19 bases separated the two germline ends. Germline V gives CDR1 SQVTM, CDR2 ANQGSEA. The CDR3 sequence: CSVAGGATLGGELFF. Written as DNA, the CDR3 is TGCAGCGTTGCTGGCGGGGCCACGTTGGGCGGGGAGCTGTTTTTT.